This T cell receptor (beta chain) was found in a study of response to subunit inactivated influenza vaccine. A single record per CDR3 protein comes from TCRdb applying MiXCR to the RT-PCR reads. The top ten clones hold 5.5% to 7% of a sample with about 700,000 distinct CDR3 sequences, around 13% of them seen once. Germline CDR1 DFQATT, CDR2 SNEGSKA (reference sequence). Trimming pared 0 bases from V and 0 bases from J, leaving 5 bases between. The CDR3 contains 13 residues. V gene TRBV20-1 combines with J gene TRBJ2-5; D remains unclear. The clonotype was recovered from a man in his forties or fifties who received an inactivated influenza vaccine. The source material was PBMCs from blood, sampled 14 to 15 days before vaccination. The CDR3 loop is CSARDYYQETQYF. The CDR3, as DNA: TGCAGTGCTAGAGACTACTACCAAGAGACCCAGTACTTC.